The next 12 T cell receptor beta chains were all read from a single sample in a study of CD8+ T cells in alopecia areata. Treatment here: oral pan-JAK inhibitor, 5-10 mg twice daily. cDNA serving as the sequencing template came from extracted, reverse transcribed RNA. Measured with immunoSEQ multiplex PCR; TCRdb has only the in-frame clones, and not every one. The data hold a few hundred thousand clones, with 66% observed a single time. Material: CD4+ T cells sorted from blood, obtained at approximately week 45, from a patient treated with tofacitinib. These receptors all stem from a human donor with alopecia areata.

The CDR3 loop is CASSEAPPDRDTGELFF. The CDR3 nucleotides read TGTGCCAGCAGTGAAGCCCCCCCGGACAGGGACACCGGGGAGCTGTTTTTT. The chain links TRBV2 to TRBJ2-2, with TRBD1 matching over 8 bases. V lost 0 bases and J lost 3; bases outside the gene matches: 6. In germline, CDR1 is SNHLY, CDR2 FYNNEI. This CDR3 spans 17 amino acids.

V usage is TRBV29-1 and J usage is TRBJ2-2; 7 bases line up with TRBD1. There are 15 residues in the CDR3. Unmatched junction bases numbered 2, after V lost 1 base and J lost 0 bases. Per the germline V gene, CDR1 is SQVTM and CDR2 is ANQGSEA. CDR3 in amino acids: CSVEATGANTGELFF. The CDR3 DNA sequence: TGCAGCGTTGAAGCAACAGGGGCGAACACCGGGGAGCTGTTTTTT.

The CDR3 sequence: CASSHRRGEKQFF. The CDR3 nucleotides are TGTGCCAGCAGCCATCGACGGGGAGAGAAGCAGTTCTTC. This rearrangement joins TRBV14 to TRBJ2-1; tentatively, D is TRBD2 (5 bases). This CDR3 spans 13 amino acids. V was trimmed by 3 bases and J by 11 bases, leaving 14 bases between them. Germline assignment: CDR1 SGHDN and CDR2 FVKESK.

The chain is built from TRBV14 and TRBJ1-2; TRBD1 aligns across 7 bases. CDR3 length equals 15 residues. The V gene end was trimmed by 0 bases and the J gene end by 5 bases; junction bases not matched to a gene: 6. The germline gives CDR1 SGHDN, CDR2 FVKESK. This CDR3 is CASSQDGQAWYGYTF. The CDR3 coding sequence is TGTGCCAGCAGCCAAGATGGACAGGCTTGGTATGGCTACACCTTC.

The genes are TRBV9 and TRBJ2-7, with TRBD2 matching over 14 bases. After removal of 4 bases from V and 5 bases from J, the junction contained 8 bases not matched to a gene. Looked up from germline, CDR1 is SGDLS and CDR2 is YYNGEE. CDR3 size: 16 residues. The CDR3, as DNA: TGTGCCAGCAGCCCTCGACTAGCGGGGGGGCCTGACGAGCAGTACTTC. Translation gives CASSPRLAGGPDEQYF.

The J gene is TRBJ2-6, the V gene TRBV25-1; 9 bases are shared with TRBD1. The CDR3 is 17 amino acids. Per the germline V gene, CDR1 is MGHDK and CDR2 is SYGVNS. V dropped 5 bases and J dropped 3; count of bases not matched to a gene: 8. CDR3 sequence (DNA): TGTGCCAGCAGTAAAACAGGGGGCTTCGATGGGGCCAACGTCCTGACTTTC. Protein sequence: CASSKTGGFDGANVLTF.

This chain links TRBV19 with TRBJ1-1; 8 bases map to TRBD1. The ends lost 4 bases at V and 3 bases at J; junction bases unmatched: 4. The CDR3 has 14 amino acids. Germline V gives CDR1 LNHDA, CDR2 SQIVND (reference sequence). CDR3 DNA sequence: TGTGCCAGTAGTACCCGACAGGGGTACACTGAAGCTTTCTTT. This codes for CASSTRQGYTEAFF.

The chain recombines TRBV5-1 with TRBJ2-2, with D uncertain. This CDR3 has 14 amino acids. V was trimmed by 0 bases and J by 4 bases, leaving 7 bases between them. CDR1 is SGHRS and CDR2 is YFSETQ in the germline V gene. CDR3 coding DNA: TGCGCCAGCAGCTTGGCCATGGTCACCGGGGAGCTGTTTTTT. Translating it yields CASSLAMVTGELFF.

The chain is built from TRBV15 and TRBJ1-6; no firm D call. The V end was cut by 6 bases, the J end by 9 bases, with 15 bases between. This CDR3 has 14 amino acids. Germline V lookup: CDR1 LNHNV, CDR2 YYDKDF (reference sequence). CDR3 nucleotides: TGTGCCACCAGGGCAATGGGATTGGGTTCACCCCTCCACTTT. Translating it yields CATRAMGLGSPLHF.

The rearrangement links TRBV29-1 to TRBJ2-5; D is unresolved. The CDR3 is made up of 13 amino acids. Germline V gives CDR1 SQVTM, CDR2 ANQGSEA. Trimming took off 6 bases at V and 5 bases at J, with 16 bases between the two ends. The DNA for the CDR3 is TGCAGCGTGCGGACGGCCCTAGGGGAGACCCAGTACTTC. Translating it yields CSVRTALGETQYF.

This chain connects TRBV5-6 to TRBJ1-5; TRBD1 might be the D (5 bases). The CDR3 covers 13 residues. The V gene's germline CDR1 is SGHDT and CDR2 YYEEEE. V shed 0 bases and J shed 6 bases, with 7 bases lying between them. CDR3 loop: CASSLDGGQPQHF. In nucleotides, the CDR3 is TGTGCCAGCAGCTTGGATGGGGGTCAGCCCCAGCATTTT.

The chain is built from TRBV5-6 and TRBJ1-1, with D possibly matching TRBD1 (6 bases). The CDR3 runs to 14 residues. Trimming cost V 5 bases and J 1 base, with 12 bases left between them. The germline CDR1 and CDR2 sequences are SGHDT and YYEEEE. The CDR3 DNA sequence: TGTGCCAGCAGGATCGGACAGAGGAACACTGAAGCTTTCTTT. This sequence encodes CASRIGQRNTEAFF.